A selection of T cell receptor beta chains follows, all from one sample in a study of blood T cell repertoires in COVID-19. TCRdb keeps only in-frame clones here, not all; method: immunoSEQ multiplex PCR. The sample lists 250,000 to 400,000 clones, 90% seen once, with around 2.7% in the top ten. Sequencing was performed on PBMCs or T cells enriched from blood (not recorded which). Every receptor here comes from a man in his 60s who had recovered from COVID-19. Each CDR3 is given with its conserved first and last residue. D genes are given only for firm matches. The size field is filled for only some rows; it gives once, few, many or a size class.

CDR3aa: CSASRSTNTGELFF
CDR3nt: TGCAGTGCTAGTCGCAGTACGAACACCGGGGAGCTGTTTTTT
j_gene: TRBJ2-2
abundance: -
v_gene: TRBV20-1
d_gene: -

CDR3aa: CASSYKSKQGSDGYTF
CDR3nt: TGTGCCAGCAGTTACAAATCAAAGCAGGGATCTGATGGCTACACCTTC
j_gene: TRBJ1-2
abundance: -
v_gene: TRBV6-5
d_gene: -

CDR3aa: CASSQDWAGDEKLFF
CDR3nt: TGCGCCAGCAGCCAAGATTGGGCCGGTGACGAAAAACTGTTTTTT
j_gene: TRBJ1-4
abundance: -
v_gene: TRBV4-1
d_gene: -

CDR3aa: CASSPNRDKYEQYF
CDR3nt: TGTGCCAGCAGCCCGAACCGGGACAAGTACGAGCAGTACTTC
j_gene: TRBJ2-7
abundance: -
v_gene: TRBV6-2/TRBV6-3
d_gene: -

CDR3aa: CASSAPGQGNNEQFF
CDR3nt: TGTGCCAGCAGTGCGCCGGGACAGGGGAACAATGAGCAGTTCTTC
j_gene: TRBJ2-1
abundance: once
v_gene: TRBV6-2/TRBV6-3
d_gene: TRBD1

CDR3aa: CASSIGTETYEQYF
CDR3nt: TGTGCCAGCAGCATCGGGACAGAGACGTACGAGCAGTACTTC
j_gene: TRBJ2-7
abundance: -
v_gene: TRBV11-3
d_gene: TRBD1

CDR3aa: CASSQGHNNQPQHF
CDR3nt: TGTGCCAGCAGCCAAGGACATAACAATCAGCCCCAGCATTTT
j_gene: TRBJ1-5
abundance: once
v_gene: TRBV3-1/TRBV3-2
d_gene: -

CDR3aa: CASSFDSNYGYTF
CDR3nt: TGCGCCAGCAGCTTTGACAGCAACTATGGCTACACCTTC
j_gene: TRBJ1-2
abundance: -
v_gene: TRBV5-1
d_gene: -

CDR3aa: CASSQGGHGTSYGYTF
CDR3nt: TGCGCCAGCAGCCAAGGAGGGCACGGTACGTCCTATGGCTACACCTTC
j_gene: TRBJ1-2
abundance: -
v_gene: TRBV4-3
d_gene: -

CDR3aa: CASSLQGTPTEAFF
CDR3nt: TGTGCCAGCAGTTTACAGGGTACTCCCACTGAAGCTTTCTTT
j_gene: TRBJ1-1
abundance: -
v_gene: TRBV7-2
d_gene: -

CDR3aa: CATGLSRNEQYF
CDR3nt: TGTGCCACCGGACTCTCCCGGAACGAGCAGTACTTC
j_gene: TRBJ2-7
abundance: -
v_gene: TRBV10-3
d_gene: -

CDR3aa: CASSSPRERGYTF
CDR3nt: TGTGCCAGCAGCTCCCCAAGGGAGCGTGGCTACACCTTC
j_gene: TRBJ1-2
abundance: -
v_gene: TRBV7-9
d_gene: -

CDR3aa: CASSPGGTGRETQYF
CDR3nt: TGTGCCAGCAGCCCGGGGGGGACAGGGCGGGAGACCCAGTACTTC
j_gene: TRBJ2-5
abundance: -
v_gene: TRBV7-2
d_gene: -

CDR3aa: CASSVRPTPEVYF
CDR3nt: TGTGCCAGCAGCGTAAGACCGACCCCCGAGGTATATTTT
j_gene: TRBJ1-3
abundance: -
v_gene: TRBV9
d_gene: -

CDR3aa: CASSLRGRGASGELFF
CDR3nt: TGTGCCAGCAGTCTACGAGGACGGGGGGCCTCCGGGGAGCTGTTTTTT
j_gene: TRBJ2-2
abundance: many
v_gene: TRBV7-2
d_gene: -

CDR3aa: CASSRQVNYGYTF
CDR3nt: TGTGCCAGCAGCCGACAGGTCAACTATGGCTACACCTTC
j_gene: TRBJ1-2
abundance: -
v_gene: TRBV3-1/TRBV3-2
d_gene: -

CDR3aa: CSGGTSGLTYNEQFF
CDR3nt: TGCAGCGGAGGGACTAGCGGGCTTACCTACAATGAGCAGTTCTTC
j_gene: TRBJ2-1
abundance: -
v_gene: TRBV29-1
d_gene: TRBD2

CDR3aa: CASSQVRGLLNTEAFF
CDR3nt: TGTGCCAGCAGCCAAGTCAGGGGGCTGTTGAACACTGAAGCTTTCTTT
j_gene: TRBJ1-1
abundance: -
v_gene: TRBV3-1/TRBV3-2
d_gene: TRBD1

CDR3aa: CASSSPGTGLYEQYF
CDR3nt: TGTGCCAGCAGCAGCCCCGGGACAGGACTTTACGAGCAGTACTTC
j_gene: TRBJ2-7
abundance: -
v_gene: TRBV9
d_gene: TRBD1

CDR3aa: CASSGTGVGYEQYF
CDR3nt: TGTGCCAGCAGCGGGACAGGGGTCGGCTACGAGCAGTACTTC
j_gene: TRBJ2-7
abundance: -
v_gene: TRBV9
d_gene: TRBD1

CDR3aa: CASSYGLGGAYEQFF
CDR3nt: TGTGCCAGCAGTTACGGGTTAGGGGGGGCCTATGAGCAGTTCTTC
j_gene: TRBJ2-1
abundance: once
v_gene: TRBV6-5
d_gene: -

CDR3aa: CASSFLYNEQFF
CDR3nt: TGTGCCAGCAGTTTCCTATACAATGAGCAGTTCTTC
j_gene: TRBJ2-1
abundance: -
v_gene: TRBV12-3/TRBV12-4
d_gene: -

CDR3aa: CASSLTVLHTIYF
CDR3nt: TGCGCCAGCAGTCTTACGGTCCTTCACACCATATATTTT
j_gene: TRBJ1-3
abundance: -
v_gene: TRBV23-1
d_gene: -

CDR3aa: CASSTRSGSNTGELFF
CDR3nt: TGCGCCAGCAGCACCAGATCGGGGAGTAACACCGGGGAGCTGTTTTTT
j_gene: TRBJ2-2
abundance: -
v_gene: TRBV4-3
d_gene: -

CDR3aa: CSVDGQGMNEQYF
CDR3nt: TGCAGCGTTGACGGGCAGGGGATGAACGAGCAGTACTTC
j_gene: TRBJ2-7
abundance: -
v_gene: TRBV29-1
d_gene: -

CDR3aa: CASSYSGDSSYEQYF
CDR3nt: TGTGCCAGCAGCTACTCGGGGGATAGCTCCTACGAGCAGTACTTC
j_gene: TRBJ2-7
abundance: -
v_gene: TRBV21-1
d_gene: -

CDR3aa: CASSQDSATNTGELFF
CDR3nt: TGCGCCAGCAGCCAAGACAGCGCCACAAACACCGGGGAGCTGTTTTTT
j_gene: TRBJ2-2
abundance: -
v_gene: TRBV4-3
d_gene: -

CDR3aa: CASSLGSERGGGELFF
CDR3nt: TGTGCCAGCAGCTTGGGTTCTGAGCGGGGTGGCGGGGAGCTGTTTTTT
j_gene: TRBJ2-2
abundance: once
v_gene: TRBV5-4
d_gene: TRBD2

CDR3aa: CASSILRGSSPLHF
CDR3nt: TGTGCCAGCAGCATCCTAAGAGGGAGCTCACCCCTCCACTTT
j_gene: TRBJ1-6
abundance: -
v_gene: TRBV5-6
d_gene: -

CDR3aa: CASSQENSGAQPQHF
CDR3nt: TGTGCCAGCAGCCAAGAGAACTCAGGGGCTCAGCCCCAGCATTTT
j_gene: TRBJ1-5
abundance: -
v_gene: TRBV4-2
d_gene: -

CDR3aa: CASSLARGSTGGLFEKLFF
CDR3nt: TGTGCCAGCAGCTTAGCGCGGGGTTCGACAGGGGGACTTTTCGAAAAACTGTTTTTT
j_gene: TRBJ1-4
abundance: -
v_gene: TRBV7-6
d_gene: TRBD1

CDR3aa: CASNSNQETQYF
CDR3nt: TGTGCCAGCAACTCTAATCAAGAGACCCAGTACTTC
j_gene: TRBJ2-5
abundance: -
v_gene: TRBV7-9
d_gene: -

CDR3aa: CASSMGGAGINNSPLHF
CDR3nt: TGTGCCAGCAGCATGGGGGGTGCGGGCATCAATAATTCACCCCTCCACTTT
j_gene: TRBJ1-6
abundance: -
v_gene: TRBV7-9
d_gene: -

CDR3aa: CASSTVRRKWRDGTFF
CDR3nt: TGTGCCAGCAGCACCGTCAGAAGAAAATGGCGGGATGGGACTTTCTTT
j_gene: TRBJ1-1
abundance: -
v_gene: TRBV11-2
d_gene: -

CDR3aa: CASSLSPGLAGGTDTQYF
CDR3nt: TGTGCCAGCAGTTTATCCCCGGGACTAGCGGGGGGGACAGATACGCAGTATTTT
j_gene: TRBJ2-3
abundance: -
v_gene: TRBV27
d_gene: TRBD2

CDR3aa: CASSLGRTGGNSNQPQHF
CDR3nt: TGTGCCAGCAGCTTAGGGCGGACAGGGGGAAATAGCAATCAGCCCCAGCATTTT
j_gene: TRBJ1-5
abundance: -
v_gene: TRBV21-1
d_gene: -

CDR3aa: CASRPREGHNSPLHF
CDR3nt: TGTGCCAGCAGGCCACGGGAAGGCCATAATTCACCCCTCCACTTT
j_gene: TRBJ1-6
abundance: -
v_gene: TRBV28
d_gene: -

CDR3aa: CASSYLGGPPETQYF
CDR3nt: TGTGCCAGCAGTTACCTAGGAGGCCCTCCAGAGACCCAGTACTTC
j_gene: TRBJ2-5
abundance: -
v_gene: TRBV6-5
d_gene: -

CDR3aa: CASSQERGNGYTF
CDR3nt: TGCGCCAGCAGCCAAGAGAGAGGGAATGGCTACACCTTC
j_gene: TRBJ1-2
abundance: -
v_gene: TRBV4-1
d_gene: -

CDR3aa: CASSQGAAAGTEAFF
CDR3nt: TGCGCCAGCAGCCAAGGAGCAGCGGCGGGCACTGAAGCTTTCTTT
j_gene: TRBJ1-1
abundance: -
v_gene: TRBV4-3
d_gene: -

CDR3aa: CASSQKGENTEAFF
CDR3nt: TGTGCCAGCAGCCAAAAAGGAGAGAACACTGAAGCTTTCTTT
j_gene: TRBJ1-1
abundance: -
v_gene: TRBV3-1/TRBV3-2
d_gene: -

CDR3aa: CASSLPGTGAGNTIYF
CDR3nt: TGTGCCAGCAGCTTACCCGGGACAGGGGCTGGAAACACCATATATTTT
j_gene: TRBJ1-3
abundance: -
v_gene: TRBV7-9
d_gene: TRBD1

CDR3aa: CASTGEQGIGGYTF
CDR3nt: TGTGCCAGTACGGGGGAACAGGGGATCGGTGGCTACACCTTC
j_gene: TRBJ1-2
abundance: -
v_gene: TRBV19
d_gene: TRBD1

CDR3aa: CASSLVRAGNLAGDGTDTQYF
CDR3nt: TGTGCCAGCAGCTTAGTTCGGGCGGGAAACCTAGCGGGGGATGGCACAGATACGCAGTATTTT
j_gene: TRBJ2-3
abundance: -
v_gene: TRBV7-8
d_gene: TRBD2

CDR3aa: CASSLQGSNEKLFF
CDR3nt: TGCGCCAGCAGCCTACAGGGATCAAATGAAAAACTGTTTTTT
j_gene: TRBJ1-4
abundance: few
v_gene: TRBV5-1
d_gene: -

CDR3aa: CASSIGRSGRKQETQYF
CDR3nt: TGTGCCAGTAGTATCGGTCGTAGCGGGAGAAAACAAGAGACCCAGTACTTC
j_gene: TRBJ2-5
abundance: -
v_gene: TRBV19
d_gene: TRBD2

CDR3aa: CASSSPGGSTGELFF
CDR3nt: TGTGCCAGCAGCTCTCCCGGGGGGAGCACCGGGGAGCTGTTTTTT
j_gene: TRBJ2-2
abundance: -
v_gene: TRBV7-6
d_gene: TRBD2

CDR3aa: CASSPGDSRGYGYTF
CDR3nt: TGTGCCAGCAGTCCCGGGGACAGCCGGGGCTATGGCTACACCTTC
j_gene: TRBJ1-2
abundance: -
v_gene: TRBV27
d_gene: TRBD1

CDR3aa: CASSRLGVAGGPYNEQFF
CDR3nt: TGTGCCAGTAGTCGTTTAGGGGTGGCGGGAGGCCCCTACAATGAGCAGTTCTTC
j_gene: TRBJ2-1
abundance: -
v_gene: TRBV19
d_gene: TRBD2

CDR3aa: CASSAGPAYEQYF
CDR3nt: TGTGCCAGTAGCGCGGGGCCCGCCTACGAGCAGTACTTC
j_gene: TRBJ2-7
abundance: -
v_gene: TRBV19
d_gene: -

CDR3aa: CASSLGTSGSIYEQYF
CDR3nt: TGTGCCAGCAGCCTCGGGACTAGCGGGAGTATCTACGAGCAGTACTTC
j_gene: TRBJ2-7
abundance: -
v_gene: TRBV11-3
d_gene: TRBD2

CDR3aa: CASSAAHWTGENTEAFF
CDR3nt: TGTGCCAGCAGCGCCGCTCACTGGACAGGGGAGAACACTGAAGCTTTCTTT
j_gene: TRBJ1-1
abundance: -
v_gene: TRBV9
d_gene: TRBD1

CDR3aa: CASSQDWGTGYEQYF
CDR3nt: TGCGCCAGCAGCCAAGACTGGGGAACAGGCTACGAGCAGTACTTC
j_gene: TRBJ2-7
abundance: -
v_gene: TRBV4-1
d_gene: -

CDR3aa: CASFDATVPGELFF
CDR3nt: TGTGCCAGCTTTGACGCGACTGTTCCCGGGGAGCTGTTTTTT
j_gene: TRBJ2-2
abundance: -
v_gene: TRBV2
d_gene: -

CDR3aa: CASSLSRGEQYF
CDR3nt: TGTGCCAGCAGCTTATCTCGCGGTGAGCAGTACTTC
j_gene: TRBJ2-7
abundance: -
v_gene: TRBV13
d_gene: -

CDR3aa: CASSTTGTGNYEQYF
CDR3nt: TGTGCCAGCAGCACCACCGGGACAGGGAACTACGAGCAGTACTTC
j_gene: TRBJ2-7
abundance: -
v_gene: TRBV5-4
d_gene: TRBD1

CDR3aa: CASSATQGSGANVLTF
CDR3nt: TGTGCCAGCAGCGCAACTCAGGGGTCAGGGGCCAACGTCCTGACTTTC
j_gene: TRBJ2-6
abundance: -
v_gene: TRBV9
d_gene: -

CDR3aa: CASSLTGRNEQFF
CDR3nt: TGTGCCAGCAGTTTAACAGGGCGAAATGAGCAGTTCTTC
j_gene: TRBJ2-1
abundance: -
v_gene: TRBV27
d_gene: -

CDR3aa: CASSQAGGLPGGMETQYF
CDR3nt: TGTGCCAGCAGCCAAGCAGGAGGTCTCCCGGGAGGTATGGAGACCCAGTACTTC
j_gene: TRBJ2-5
abundance: -
v_gene: TRBV3-1/TRBV3-2
d_gene: TRBD2